The clone carrying this T cell receptor (beta chain) appeared once. This entry belongs to a study of blood T cell repertoires in COVID-19. Across the whole study: Spain, Italy and the United States supplied samples that represented acute and convalescent COVID-19. T cells, B-cell-depleted T cells, or PBMCs provided the cDNA or gDNA that served as material.

Per the original data handling: Reference gene primer amplification gave nucleated cell count estimates. The assay was immunoSEQ multiplex PCR, and TCRdb's table has in-frame clones only and misses some. V and J calls and clone size are as listed in that table; D and trimming were resolved from the DNA. The sample comprises roughly 220,000 clones, 86% of which are singletons, and 3.8% rests with the top ten. Participants spanned ages about 18 to 95 years and resided in about two dozen US areas. The CDR3 consists of 15 residues. Germline V lookup: CDR1 MDHEN, CDR2 SYDVKM. V lost 9 bases and J lost 0, with 12 bases in between.

Sequencing was performed on PBMCs or T cells enriched from blood (not recorded which). The genes are TRBV28 and TRBJ1-6, with D perhaps matching TRBD1 (5 bases). The sequence came from a woman in her thirties or forties with acute COVID-19. The CDR3 DNA sequence: TGTGCCAGTCTGGGGGGGAGCTCCTATAATTCACCCCTCCACTTT. Protein product: CASLGGSSYNSPLHF. Supplemented by reference TRBV28 and TRBJ1-6, the full variable domain reads DVKVTQSSRYLVKRTGEKVFLECVQDMDHENMFWYRQDPGLGLRLIYFSYDVKMKEKGDIPEGYSVSREKKERFSLILESASTNQTSMYLCASLGGSSYNSPLHFGNGTRLTVT.